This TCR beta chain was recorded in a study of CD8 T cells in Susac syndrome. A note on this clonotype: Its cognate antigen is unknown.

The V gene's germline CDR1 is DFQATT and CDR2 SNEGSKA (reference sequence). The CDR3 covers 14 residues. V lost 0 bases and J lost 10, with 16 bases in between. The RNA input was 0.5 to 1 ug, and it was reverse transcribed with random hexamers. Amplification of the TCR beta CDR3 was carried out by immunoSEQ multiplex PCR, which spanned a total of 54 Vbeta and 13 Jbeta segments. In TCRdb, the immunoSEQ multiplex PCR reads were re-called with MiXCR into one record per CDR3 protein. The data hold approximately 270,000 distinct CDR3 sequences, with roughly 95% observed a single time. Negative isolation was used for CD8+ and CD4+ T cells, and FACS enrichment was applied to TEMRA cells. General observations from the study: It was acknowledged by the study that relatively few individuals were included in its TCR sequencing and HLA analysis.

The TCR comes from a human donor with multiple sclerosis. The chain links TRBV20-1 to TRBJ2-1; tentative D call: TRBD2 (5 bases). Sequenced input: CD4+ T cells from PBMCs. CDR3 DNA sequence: TGCAGTGCTAGAGAGTCCCTAGCCGGGAAGGAGCAGTTCTTC. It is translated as CSARESLAGKEQFF.